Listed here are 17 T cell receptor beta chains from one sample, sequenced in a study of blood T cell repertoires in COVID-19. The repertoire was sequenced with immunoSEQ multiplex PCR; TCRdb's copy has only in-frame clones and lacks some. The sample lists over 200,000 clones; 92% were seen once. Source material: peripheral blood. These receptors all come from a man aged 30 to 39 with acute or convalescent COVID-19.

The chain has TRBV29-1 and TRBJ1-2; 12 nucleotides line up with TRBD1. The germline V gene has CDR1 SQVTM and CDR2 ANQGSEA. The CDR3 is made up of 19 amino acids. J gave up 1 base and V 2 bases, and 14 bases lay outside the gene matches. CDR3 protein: CSVERGPGQGATLNYGYTF. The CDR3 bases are TGCAGCGTTGAAAGGGGACCGGGACAGGGGGCGACCCTTAACTATGGCTACACCTTC.

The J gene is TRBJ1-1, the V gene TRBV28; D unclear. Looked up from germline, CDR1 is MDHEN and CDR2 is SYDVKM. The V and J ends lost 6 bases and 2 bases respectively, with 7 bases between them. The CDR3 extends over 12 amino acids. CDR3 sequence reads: CASSIFNTEAFF. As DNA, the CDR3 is TGTGCCAGCAGCATTTTTAACACTGAAGCTTTCTTT.

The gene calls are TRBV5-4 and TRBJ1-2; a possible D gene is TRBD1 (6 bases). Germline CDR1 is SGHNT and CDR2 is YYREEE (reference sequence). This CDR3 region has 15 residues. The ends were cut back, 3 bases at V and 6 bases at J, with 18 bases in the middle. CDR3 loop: CASSSDPTGPHGYTF. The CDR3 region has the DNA TGTGCCAGCAGCTCCGACCCGACAGGTCCCCATGGCTACACCTTC. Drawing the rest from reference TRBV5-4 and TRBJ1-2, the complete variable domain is ETGVTQSPTHLIKTRGQQVTLRCSSQSGHNTVSWYQQALGQGPQFIFQYYREEENGRGNFPPRFSGLQFPNYSSELNVNALELDDSALYLCASSSDPTGPHGYTFGSGTRLTVV.

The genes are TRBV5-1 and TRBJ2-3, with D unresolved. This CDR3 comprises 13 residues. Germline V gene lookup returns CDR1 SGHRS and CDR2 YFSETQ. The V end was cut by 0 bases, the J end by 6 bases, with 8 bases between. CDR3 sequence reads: CASSLVAPDTQYF. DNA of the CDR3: TGCGCCAGCAGCTTGGTTGCGCCGGATACGCAGTATTTT.

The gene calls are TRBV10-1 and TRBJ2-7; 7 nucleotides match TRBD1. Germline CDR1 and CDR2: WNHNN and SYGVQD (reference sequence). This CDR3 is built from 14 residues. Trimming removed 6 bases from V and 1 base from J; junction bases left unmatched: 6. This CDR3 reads CASSSGTESYEQYF. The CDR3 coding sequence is TGCGCCAGCAGCTCCGGGACAGAGTCCTACGAGCAGTACTTC.

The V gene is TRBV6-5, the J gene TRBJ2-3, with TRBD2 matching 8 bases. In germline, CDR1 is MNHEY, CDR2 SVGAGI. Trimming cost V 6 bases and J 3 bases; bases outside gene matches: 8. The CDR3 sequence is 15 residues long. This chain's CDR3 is CASRPGGSKTDTQYF. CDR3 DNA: TGTGCCAGCAGACCGGGGGGGTCTAAGACAGATACGCAGTATTTT.

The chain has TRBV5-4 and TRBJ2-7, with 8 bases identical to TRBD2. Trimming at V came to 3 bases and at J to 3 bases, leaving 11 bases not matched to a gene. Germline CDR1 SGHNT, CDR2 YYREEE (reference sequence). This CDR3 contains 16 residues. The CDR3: CASSSLAGGLGYEQYF. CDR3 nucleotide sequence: TGTGCCAGCAGCTCCCTCGCGGGGGGACTGGGCTACGAGCAGTACTTC.

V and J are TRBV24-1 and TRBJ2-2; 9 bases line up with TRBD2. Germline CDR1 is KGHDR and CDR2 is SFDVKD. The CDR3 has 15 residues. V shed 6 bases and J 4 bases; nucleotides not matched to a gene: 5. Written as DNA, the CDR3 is TGTGCCACCAGTCTAGCGGGATGGGGCACCGGGGAGCTGTTTTTT. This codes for CATSLAGWGTGELFF.

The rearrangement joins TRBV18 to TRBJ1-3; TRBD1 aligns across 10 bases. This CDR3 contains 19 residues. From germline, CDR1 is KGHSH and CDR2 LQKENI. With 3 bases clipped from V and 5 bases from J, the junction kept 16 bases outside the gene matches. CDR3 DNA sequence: TGTGCCAGCTCACCGAAACGCGAACCGGGACAGGGGAGCCGAAACACCATATATTTT. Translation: CASSPKREPGQGSRNTIYF.

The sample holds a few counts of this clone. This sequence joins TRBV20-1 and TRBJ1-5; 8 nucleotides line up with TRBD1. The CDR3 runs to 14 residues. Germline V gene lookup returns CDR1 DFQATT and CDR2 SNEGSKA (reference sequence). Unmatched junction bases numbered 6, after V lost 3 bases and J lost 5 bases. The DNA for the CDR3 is TGCAGTGCTAGTGGAGGGACAGGACATCAGCCCCAGCATTTT. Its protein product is CSASGGTGHQPQHF.

As DNA, the CDR3 is TGTGCCAGCAGCTTGGGGGCAGCCAGACATCAGCCCCAGCATTTT. Translating it yields CASSLGAARHQPQHF. The gene calls are TRBV5-6 and TRBJ1-5; D gene unclear. Between the trimmed V and J ends, which lost 0 bases and 5 bases, there was a span of 12 bases. The CDR3 consists of 15 residues. CDR1 is SGHDT, CDR2 YYEEEE, per germline.

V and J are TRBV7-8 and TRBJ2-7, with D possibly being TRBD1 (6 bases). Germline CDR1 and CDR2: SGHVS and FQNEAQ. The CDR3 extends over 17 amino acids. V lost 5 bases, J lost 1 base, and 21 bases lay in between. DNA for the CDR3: TGTGCCAGCAGCCCAAAATTTGGGGACACGAGTTCCTACGAGCAGTACTTC. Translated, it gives CASSPKFGDTSSYEQYF.

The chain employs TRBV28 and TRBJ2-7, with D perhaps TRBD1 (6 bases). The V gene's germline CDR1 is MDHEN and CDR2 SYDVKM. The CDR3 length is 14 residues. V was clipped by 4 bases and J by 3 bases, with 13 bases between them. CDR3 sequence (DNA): TGTGCCAGCAGTTCGACAGGCAGCCTCTACGAGCAGTACTTC. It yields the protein CASSSTGSLYEQYF.

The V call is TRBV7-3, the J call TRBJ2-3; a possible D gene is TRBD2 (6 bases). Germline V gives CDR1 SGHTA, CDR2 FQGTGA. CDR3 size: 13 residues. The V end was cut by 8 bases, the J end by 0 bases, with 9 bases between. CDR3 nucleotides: TGTGCCAGCGCAAGCGGGAGCACAGATACGCAGTATTTT. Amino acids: CASASGSTDTQYF.

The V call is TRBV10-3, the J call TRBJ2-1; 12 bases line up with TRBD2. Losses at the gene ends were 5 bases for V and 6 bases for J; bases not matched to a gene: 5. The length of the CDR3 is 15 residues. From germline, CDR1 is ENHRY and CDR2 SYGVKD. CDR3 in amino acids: CAISPTSGSGNEQFF. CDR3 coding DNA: TGTGCCATCAGTCCGACTAGCGGGAGCGGCAATGAGCAGTTCTTC.

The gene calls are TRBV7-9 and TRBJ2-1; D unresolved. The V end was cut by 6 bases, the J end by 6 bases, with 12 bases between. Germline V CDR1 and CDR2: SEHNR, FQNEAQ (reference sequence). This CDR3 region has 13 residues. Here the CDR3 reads CASRVALGNEQFF. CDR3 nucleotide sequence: TGTGCCAGCAGAGTAGCCCTGGGCAATGAGCAGTTCTTC.

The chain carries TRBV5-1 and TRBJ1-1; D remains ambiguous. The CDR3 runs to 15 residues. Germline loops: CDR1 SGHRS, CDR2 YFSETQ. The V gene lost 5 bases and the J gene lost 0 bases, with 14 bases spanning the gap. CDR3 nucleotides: TGCGCCAGCAGGGTATCGGCGGGGATGAACACTGAAGCTTTCTTT. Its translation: CASRVSAGMNTEAFF.